The 22 T cell receptor beta chains below were found in one sample sequenced in a study of blood T cells in healthy people across ages (dated by TCRdb to between 2014 and 2017). The library came from 5' RACE. The run used an Illumina HiSeq 2500. A second PCR of about 7 to 12 cycles was run with a J-beta primer mix and a sample-barcoded 5' primer. TCRdb trimmed the raw reads at Q25, called clones with MiXCR and kept productive beta chains. Each entry merges the rows of one CDR3 protein and shows their most common DNA and genes. The sample table records 1.2 million to 1.5 million distinct CDR3 sequences; 42% of these occur just once. The leading ten clones occupy 7.9% of the sample. Sequences were obtained from blood. These receptors were obtained from a young woman in good health.

This rearrangement joins TRBV20-1 to TRBJ2-5; TRBD2 aligns across 8 bases. With 8 bases clipped from V and 5 bases from J, the junction kept 10 bases outside the gene matches. This CDR3 spans 13 amino acids. Germline CDR1 reads DFQATT; CDR2 reads SNEGSKA (reference sequence). The chain's CDR3 is CSSTRTSRETQYF. The DNA of the CDR3 is TGCAGTTCAACCCGGACTAGCCGTGAGACCCAGTACTTC.

The chain joins TRBV10-3 to TRBJ2-3, with 12 bases fitting TRBD2. V dropped 3 bases and J dropped 3; count of bases not matched to a gene: 7. This CDR3 has 17 amino acids. The germline V gene encodes CDR1 ENHRY and CDR2 SYGVKD. CDR3 amino acids: CAISEPSLAGGTDTQYF. CDR3 sequence (DNA): TGTGCCATCAGTGAACCTTCTCTAGCGGGGGGGACAGATACGCAGTATTTT.

This clonotype occurred once. The chain carries TRBV6-6 and TRBJ1-2; unclear D gene. V was pared by 7 bases and J by 1 base, with 19 bases between. Germline CDR1 reads MNHNY; CDR2 reads SVGAGI (reference sequence). The CDR3 has 16 residues. Here the CDR3 reads CASTVGPLWGNYGYTF. The CDR3, as DNA: TGTGCCAGCACCGTAGGGCCACTCTGGGGTAACTATGGCTACACCTTC.

This clonotype was counted only a few times. This rearrangement joins TRBV7-9 to TRBJ2-4; 7 bases are a match to TRBD2. The CDR3 is made up of 16 amino acids. V was clipped by 1 base and J by 13 bases; unmatched bases: 16. CDR1 is SEHNR and CDR2 is FQNEAQ in the germline V gene (reference sequence). The CDR3: CASSLGSGGSYNEQYF. In DNA form, the CDR3 reads TGTGCCAGCAGCTTAGGGTCCGGGGGGTCCTACAATGAGCAGTACTTC.

In its sample, this clonotype was seen a few times. This chain links TRBV6-5 with TRBJ2-1; TRBD1 or TRBD2 may be the D gene (5 bases each). With 2 bases removed from V and 7 bases from J, the gap between germline ends came to 12 bases. The CDR3 is made up of 14 amino acids. CDR1 MNHEY and CDR2 SVGAGI come from the germline V gene. This CDR3 is CASSYGDLPNEQFF. The CDR3 DNA follows: TGTGCCAGCAGTTACGGGGACCTTCCGAATGAGCAGTTCTTC.

This sequence joins TRBV6-6 and TRBJ2-3, with 9 bases matching TRBD2. Germline trimming cut 2 bases from V and 5 bases from J; bases unmatched to any gene: 11. The CDR3 totals 17 residues. The germline V gene encodes CDR1 MNHNY and CDR2 SVGAGI (reference sequence). CDR3 region: CASSYGGGANYIDTQYF. CDR3 sequence (DNA): TGTGCCAGCAGTTACGGCGGGGGGGCCAATTACATAGATACGCAGTATTTT.

The chain has TRBV25-1 and TRBJ2-5; TRBD1 might be the D (6 bases). This CDR3 has 14 amino acids. CDR1 is MGHDK, CDR2 SYGVNS, per germline. V was cut by 3 bases and J by 1 base, with 9 bases left in between. The CDR3 DNA follows: TGTGCCAGCAGTGAGAACAGGGCCCAAGAGACCCAGTACTTC. Translated: CASSENRAQETQYF.

The chain recombines TRBV7-3 with TRBJ2-2; 10 bases are shared with TRBD2. The ends lost 1 base at V and 5 bases at J; junction bases unmatched: 4. CDR1 and CDR2 (germline): SGHTA, FQGTGA. The CDR3 length is 16 residues. CDR3 DNA sequence: TGTGCCAGCAGCTTAAATAGCGGGGGGCAGACCGGGGAGCTGTTTTTT. Translation: CASSLNSGGQTGELFF.

The table lists this clonotype with a few counts. The chain employs TRBV7-2 and TRBJ2-5; 14 nucleotides match TRBD2. The ends lost 5 bases at V and 7 bases at J; junction bases unmatched: 9. Germline V gives CDR1 SGHTA, CDR2 FQGNSA. The CDR3 is 16 amino acids. CDR3: CASSMTSGGAKGTQYF. For the CDR3, the DNA is TGTGCCAGCAGCATGACTAGCGGGGGGGCGAAGGGGACCCAGTACTTC.

This clonotype appeared a few times. CDR3 sequence (DNA): TGTGCCAGTGCTAGGGAGGGGGCATGGGTTCAGCCCCAGCATTTT. Amino acids: CASAREGAWVQPQHF. This chain links TRBV2 with TRBJ1-5; 7 bases match TRBD1. The CDR3 extends over 15 amino acids. J lost 6 bases, V lost 9 bases, and 14 bases had no gene match. Germline CDR1 is SNHLY and CDR2 is FYNNEI.

The rearrangement links TRBV7-2 to TRBJ1-2; D call uncertain. With 7 bases removed from V and 0 bases from J, the gap between germline ends came to 12 bases. The length of the CDR3 is 14 residues. Germline-derived CDR1 and CDR2 are SGHTA and FQGNSA. CDR3 bases: TGTGCCAGCAACTCGGGCCCAGCTAACTATGGCTACACCTTC. Amino acids: CASNSGPANYGYTF.

The rearrangement links TRBV27 to TRBJ1-6, with a tentative D call TRBD1 (6 bases). The CDR3 spans 15 residues. V was shortened by 4 bases and J by 7 bases, with 14 bases between the two germline ends. CDR1 and CDR2 (germline): MNHEY, SMNVEV (reference sequence). The DNA for the CDR3 is TGTGCCAGCAGTTCTCCACAGGGTGCGAATTCACCCCTCCACTTT. This codes for CASSSPQGANSPLHF.

Only a few counts were recorded for this clonotype. The gene calls are TRBV5-1 and TRBJ1-5; D may be TRBD1 (5 bases). The CDR3 contains 16 residues. V was clipped by 1 base and J by 2 bases, with 13 bases between them. Germline CDR1 is SGHRS and CDR2 is YFSETQ. CDR3 DNA sequence: TGCGCCAGCAGCTTGACAGGAAGTCTTGGCAATCAGCCCCAGCATTTT. Protein product: CASSLTGSLGNQPQHF.

This chain links TRBV14 with TRBJ2-7; 10 bases line up with TRBD2. V shed 0 bases, J shed 0 bases, and the junction held 5 bases outside the gene matches. Germline values: CDR1 SGHDN, CDR2 FVKESK. This CDR3 spans 17 amino acids. The CDR3 spells CASSQEASGGISYEQYF. In DNA, the CDR3 is TGTGCCAGCAGCCAAGAAGCTAGCGGGGGAATCTCCTACGAGCAGTACTTC.

V usage is TRBV10-3 and J usage is TRBJ2-3; 9 positions agree with TRBD2. Trimming at V came to 6 bases and at J to 4 bases, leaving 8 bases not matched to a gene. Germline values: CDR1 ENHRY, CDR2 SYGVKD. The CDR3 sequence is 15 residues long. The CDR3, as DNA: TGTGCCATCAGCCAAGGGGGCGGGGGGGCAGATACGCAGTATTTT. Residues: CAISQGGGGADTQYF.

The chain combines TRBV6-5 with TRBJ2-7; the match to TRBD1 covers 7 bases. CDR1 MNHEY and CDR2 SVGAGI come from the germline V gene. CDR3 length: 15 amino acids. J gave up 0 bases and V 6 bases, and 8 bases lay outside the gene matches. The DNA for the CDR3 is TGTGCCAGCAGCCCCGGGGCAGGGGGCTCCTACGAGCAGTACTTC. Protein sequence: CASSPGAGGSYEQYF.

The CDR3 nucleotides are TGCGCCAGCAGCCAAGGAGCGGTACTAGCGGGGCAAGAGACCCAGTACTTC. This encodes CASSQGAVLAGQETQYF. This chain joins TRBV5-1 and TRBJ2-5; 10 nucleotides align to TRBD2. Germline assignment: CDR1 SGHRS and CDR2 YFSETQ. The V and J ends lost 4 bases and 2 bases, in that order; junction bases with no gene match: 11. This CDR3 has 17 residues. The whole variable domain, remainder taken from reference TRBV5-1 and TRBJ2-5, is KAGVTQTPRYLIKTRGQQVTLSCSPISGHRSVSWYQQTPGQGLQFLFEYFSETQRNKGNFPGRFSGRQFSNSRSEMNVSTLELGDSALYLCASSQGAVLAGQETQYFGPGTRLLVL.

This clonotype was seen just once. The chain combines TRBV5-1 with TRBJ1-2; 9 bases align to TRBD1. The CDR3 has 14 amino acids. V lost 0 bases and J lost 4; bases outside the gene matches: 1. Germline lookup yields CDR1 SGHRS and CDR2 YFSETQ. DNA for the CDR3: TGCGCCAGCAGCTTGGCGGACAGGGGCTATGGCTACACCTTC. Protein product: CASSLADRGYGYTF.

This clonotype was observed a few times. The chain links TRBV6-5 to TRBJ2-5; TRBD2 aligns across 8 bases. Germline CDR1 is MNHEY and CDR2 is SVGAGI. The CDR3 covers 14 residues. The J segment lost 11 bases and the V segment lost 5 bases, leaving 13 bases of the junction unmatched. The CDR3 region is CASSDGGGTREQYF. As DNA, the CDR3 is TGTGCCAGCAGTGACGGCGGGGGGACTAGAGAGCAGTACTTC.

The chain joins TRBV6-1 to TRBJ2-3, with 8 nucleotides matching TRBD1. J lost 6 bases, V lost 8 bases, and 16 bases had no gene match. Germline CDR1 MNHNS, CDR2 SASEGT. The length of the CDR3 is 16 residues. The CDR3 region is CASATGGQGALDTQYF. In DNA form, the CDR3 reads TGTGCCAGCGCAACCGGGGGTCAGGGGGCGCTTGATACGCAGTATTTT.

The chain joins TRBV5-1 to TRBJ2-7, with D possibly being TRBD1 (6 bases). Trimming took off 0 bases at V and 0 bases at J, with 10 bases between the two ends. Germline V lookup: CDR1 SGHRS, CDR2 YFSETQ. CDR3 length: 15 amino acids. CDR3 nucleotides: TGCGCCAGCAGCTTGGAAGGGGGATACTCCTACGAGCAGTACTTC. Its protein is CASSLEGGYSYEQYF.

This chain joins TRBV3-1 and TRBJ1-3; D is possibly TRBD1 (6 bases). CDR3 length: 15 residues. V was clipped by 4 bases and J by 5 bases, with 15 bases between them. CDR1 and CDR2 (germline): LGHDT, YNNKEL (reference sequence). CDR3 protein: CASSRRGGHRNTIYF. The CDR3, as DNA: TGTGCCAGCAGCCGTCGAGGGGGGCATAGAAACACCATATATTTT.